Listed below are T cell receptor beta chains from one sample, sequenced in a study of human T cells and chemical hapten exposure. TCRdb re-analysed the RACE reads in MiXCR, keeping a single row per CDR3 protein. The sample yields about 190,000 distinct CDR3 sequences, about 25% seen once. The sequencing used whole blood, collected in connection with sensitization to the hapten diphenylcyclopropenone (DPC). The receptors were gathered from a woman between 35 and 50 years old with alopecia areata. Some clones in this sample may be carry-over from other donors' samples. Each CDR3 is given with its conserved first and last residue. D genes are given only for firm matches. Clone size is not always given. Where it is, it says once, few, many or a class for expanded clones.

CDR3 DNA: TGTGCCAGCAGTGAACCAGCGTCCAAAAACATTCAGTACTTC
CDR3 protein: CASSEPASKNIQYF
J gene: TRBJ2-4
D gene: .
clone size: few
V gene: TRBV6-1

CDR3 DNA: TGTGCCAGCTCACAAAACGGCGGTGAAGCTTTCTTT
CDR3 protein: CASSQNGGEAFF
J gene: TRBJ1-1
D gene: .
clone size: .
V gene: TRBV18

CDR3 DNA: TGCAGTGCTAGTTCTCCGGGAGGGCGCTACAATGAGCAGTTCTTC
CDR3 protein: CSASSPGGRYNEQFF
J gene: TRBJ2-1
D gene: TRBD2
clone size: few
V gene: TRBV20-1

CDR3 DNA: TGTGCCAGCAGCATCGGGACTAGCGGGAGAGAGACCCAGTACTTC
CDR3 protein: CASSIGTSGRETQYF
J gene: TRBJ2-5
D gene: TRBD2
clone size: .
V gene: TRBV11-1

CDR3 DNA: TGTGCCAGCAGCCCTGTAGCGGGAGCCGAAGAGACCCAGTACTTC
CDR3 protein: CASSPVAGAEETQYF
J gene: TRBJ2-5
D gene: TRBD2
clone size: .
V gene: TRBV5-6

CDR3 DNA: TGCGCCAGCGGGGACCCGGGGGCAGGGGCTTTCTTT
CDR3 protein: CASGDPGAGAFF
J gene: TRBJ1-1
D gene: .
clone size: .
V gene: TRBV10-2

CDR3 DNA: TGCGCCAGCAGCCAAGCTCCGACGGTAGCCAAAAACATTCAGTACTTC
CDR3 protein: CASSQAPTVAKNIQYF
J gene: TRBJ2-4
D gene: .
clone size: few
V gene: TRBV4-1

CDR3 DNA: TGTGCCACCGGAACCAGGTTAACCTCTGGGGCCAACGTCCTGACTTTC
CDR3 protein: CATGTRLTSGANVLTF
J gene: TRBJ2-6
D gene: .
clone size: few
V gene: TRBV24-1

CDR3 DNA: TGTGCCAGCAGCCCCCGGGACAAAGAGACCCAGTACTTC
CDR3 protein: CASSPRDKETQYF
J gene: TRBJ2-5
D gene: .
clone size: .
V gene: TRBV7-2

CDR3 DNA: TGTGCCAGCAGTTTAACAGTCGCTAGCGGAATCCTCGAGCAGTACTTC
CDR3 protein: CASSLTVASGILEQYF
J gene: TRBJ2-7
D gene: TRBD2
clone size: .
V gene: TRBV28

CDR3 DNA: TGTGCCAGCAGTCGTATTCAAATGAACACTGAAGCTTTCTTT
CDR3 protein: CASSRIQMNTEAFF
J gene: TRBJ1-1
D gene: .
clone size: .
V gene: TRBV6-2/TRBV6-3

CDR3 DNA: TGTGCCAGCACCAACGACAGACAAGAGACCCAGTACTTC
CDR3 protein: CASTNDRQETQYF
J gene: TRBJ2-5
D gene: .
clone size: .
V gene: TRBV7-2

CDR3 DNA: TGCGCCAGCAGCCAAGATTACGAACTAGCGGGTCGGAATGAGCAGTTCTTC
CDR3 protein: CASSQDYELAGRNEQFF
J gene: TRBJ2-1
D gene: TRBD2
clone size: many
V gene: TRBV4-1

CDR3 DNA: TGCAGTGCTTTGGACAGGGGGAACACTGAAGCTTTCTTT
CDR3 protein: CSALDRGNTEAFF
J gene: TRBJ1-1
D gene: TRBD1
clone size: few
V gene: TRBV20-1

CDR3 DNA: TGCGCCAGCAGCTTGGGACTAGAGAGGCTCGGGGAGCTGTTTTTT
CDR3 protein: CASSLGLERLGELFF
J gene: TRBJ2-2
D gene: .
clone size: few
V gene: TRBV5-1

CDR3 DNA: TGTGCCAGCAGCTCCCGGACAGGCGCCGAAGAGACCCAGTACTTC
CDR3 protein: CASSSRTGAEETQYF
J gene: TRBJ2-5
D gene: TRBD1
clone size: .
V gene: TRBV7-8

CDR3 DNA: TGTGCCAGCAGCCCCGCGCCCATGGGGGGGGCCAACGTCCTGACTTTC
CDR3 protein: CASSPAPMGGANVLTF
J gene: TRBJ2-6
D gene: .
clone size: .
V gene: TRBV6-5

CDR3 DNA: TGCGCCAGCAGCTTTACCGACAGGGACGAAGCTTTCTTT
CDR3 protein: CASSFTDRDEAFF
J gene: TRBJ1-1
D gene: TRBD1
clone size: .
V gene: TRBV5-1

CDR3 DNA: TGTGCCAGCAGTTACTCGAGGGTAATCCAAACGGCTTTCTTT
CDR3 protein: CASSYSRVIQTAFF
J gene: TRBJ1-1
D gene: .
clone size: many
V gene: TRBV6-2/TRBV6-3

CDR3 DNA: TGTGCCATCAGTGAGTCAGGCAAGACAGGGGGCATCACAGATACGCAGTATTTT
CDR3 protein: CAISESGKTGGITDTQYF
J gene: TRBJ2-3
D gene: TRBD1
clone size: .
V gene: TRBV10-3

CDR3 DNA: TGCAGTGCTAGACAAGATTCTAACTATGGCTACACCTTC
CDR3 protein: CSARQDSNYGYTF
J gene: TRBJ1-2
D gene: .
clone size: .
V gene: TRBV20-1

CDR3 DNA: TGCAGTGCTAGAGCCCGGAATGAAGCTTTCTTT
CDR3 protein: CSARARNEAFF
J gene: TRBJ1-1
D gene: .
clone size: few
V gene: TRBV20-1

CDR3 DNA: TGTGCCAGCAGCCAGGGACTAGCGGGTAACTCCTACGAGCAGTACTTC
CDR3 protein: CASSQGLAGNSYEQYF
J gene: TRBJ2-7
D gene: TRBD2
clone size: few
V gene: TRBV4-2

CDR3 DNA: TGTGCCAGCAGCTCTCCGGGACAGAGCTCTGGGGCCAACGTCCTGACTTTC
CDR3 protein: CASSSPGQSSGANVLTF
J gene: TRBJ2-6
D gene: TRBD1
clone size: .
V gene: TRBV7-3

CDR3 DNA: TGCAGTGCGGGAGTGGGGACAGGGGCTTACGAGCAGTACTTC
CDR3 protein: CSAGVGTGAYEQYF
J gene: TRBJ2-7
D gene: TRBD1
clone size: .
V gene: TRBV20-1

CDR3 DNA: TGCAGCGTCGGACCACAGACAGGCCTATCCTATGGCTACACCTTC
CDR3 protein: CSVGPQTGLSYGYTF
J gene: TRBJ1-2
D gene: .
clone size: few
V gene: TRBV29-1

CDR3 DNA: TGTGCCAGCAGGACTAGCTACCCCCCCGAGCAGTACTTC
CDR3 protein: CASRTSYPPEQYF
J gene: TRBJ2-7
D gene: TRBD2
clone size: few
V gene: TRBV6-2/TRBV6-3

CDR3 DNA: TGTGCCAGCAGTTACCCCCTGGACATCCGGGGCACGGGAGATACGCAGTATTTT
CDR3 protein: CASSYPLDIRGTGDTQYF
J gene: TRBJ2-3
D gene: .
clone size: .
V gene: TRBV28

CDR3 DNA: TGTGCCACCAGTGATAATCTGGGCAGCACAGATACGCAGTATTTT
CDR3 protein: CATSDNLGSTDTQYF
J gene: TRBJ2-3
D gene: .
clone size: many
V gene: TRBV24-1